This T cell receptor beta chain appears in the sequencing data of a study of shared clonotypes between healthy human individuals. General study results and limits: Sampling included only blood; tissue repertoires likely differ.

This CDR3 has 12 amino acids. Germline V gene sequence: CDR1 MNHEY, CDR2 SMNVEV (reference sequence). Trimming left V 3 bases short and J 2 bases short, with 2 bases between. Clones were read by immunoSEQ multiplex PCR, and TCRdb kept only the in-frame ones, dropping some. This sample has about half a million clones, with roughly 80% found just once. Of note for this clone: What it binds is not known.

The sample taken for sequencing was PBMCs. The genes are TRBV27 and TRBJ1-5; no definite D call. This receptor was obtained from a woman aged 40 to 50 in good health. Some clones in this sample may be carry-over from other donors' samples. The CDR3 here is CASSFRNQPQHF. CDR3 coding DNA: TGTGCCAGCAGTTTCCGCAATCAGCCCCAGCATTTT.